The 17 T cell receptor beta chains listed next were all sequenced from one sample in a study of blood T cells in healthy people across ages (dated by TCRdb to the mid-2010s). To prepare the library, 5' RACE was applied. The data were produced on an Illumina HiSeq 2500. The second PCR ran for about 6 to 12 cycles and used a J-beta primer mix along with a sample-barcoded 5' primer. TCRdb reran the public reads through fastp at Q25 and MiXCR, keeping productive beta chains. A single entry per CDR3 protein holds the most common genes and DNA from its merged rows. In all, the sample holds over 1,200,000 distinct CDR3 sequences, and 45% to 70% of those were seen once. Approximately 7% of the sample is held by the ten biggest clonotypes. The specimen sequenced was blood. The source is a man younger than 35 in good health.

V and J are TRBV4-1 and TRBJ1-2; D is ambiguous. Germline CDR1 and CDR2: MGHRA and YSYEKL. The CDR3 contains 14 residues. V dropped 8 bases and J dropped 5 bases, with 18 bases sitting between them. CDR3 loop: CASQPAKDVYGYTF. CDR3 coding DNA: TGCGCCAGCCAGCCCGCGAAGGATGTATATGGCTACACCTTC.

This chain uses TRBV5-1 with TRBJ1-1; D call uncertain. In germline, CDR1 is SGHRS, CDR2 YFSETQ. Trimming pared 0 bases from V and 7 bases from J, leaving 16 bases between. The CDR3 is 15 amino acids. CDR3 bases: TGCGCCAGCAGCTTGGAGGGAAGCTCGGCAAGTGAAGCTTTCTTT. Translated: CASSLEGSSASEAFF.

V and J are TRBV5-1 and TRBJ2-7; D is unclear. Germline V gene data show CDR1 as SGHRS and CDR2 as YFSETQ. This CDR3 has 14 amino acids. Trimming left V 4 bases short and J 2 bases short, with 13 bases between. CDR3 residues: CASSNDLLAYEQYF. CDR3 sequence (DNA): TGCGCCAGCAGCAACGACCTCCTCGCCTACGAGCAGTACTTC.

This chain connects TRBV27 to TRBJ1-6; D is possibly TRBD1 (6 bases). The CDR3 runs to 14 residues. V lost 7 bases and J 8 bases, leaving 15 bases between the germline ends. Germline V gene sequence: CDR1 MNHEY, CDR2 SMNVEV (reference sequence). This CDR3 is CASIWGHGDSPLHF. CDR3 nucleotide sequence: TGTGCCAGCATCTGGGGGCATGGTGATTCACCCCTCCACTTT.

The chain joins TRBV29-1 to TRBJ2-1, with TRBD1 matching 8 bases. Germline assignment: CDR1 SQVTM and CDR2 ANQGSEA. This CDR3 comprises 16 residues. V gave up 1 base and J gave up 7 bases; unmatched junction bases: 12. In DNA form, the CDR3 reads TGCAGCGTTGAAGGGCGGGGACAGGAGTTTAAGAATGAGCAGTTCTTC. It codes for CSVEGRGQEFKNEQFF.

Comments on this clonotype: Mismatch with germline at one junction end may stem from a read error. The chain recombines TRBV5-1 with TRBJ2-5; a possible D gene is TRBD2 (5 bases). Germline assignment: CDR1 SGHRS and CDR2 YFSETQ. The CDR3 runs to 14 residues. The CDR3 sequence is CASSLGAVQETQYF. The CDR3 region has the DNA TGTGCCAGCAGCTTAGGAGCGGTCCAAGAGACCCAGTACTTC.

This chain uses TRBV4-1 with TRBJ2-7; no clear D. The germline CDR1 and CDR2 sequences are MGHRA and YSYEKL. V was clipped by 6 bases and J by 7 bases, with 13 bases between them. The length of the CDR3 is 12 residues. For the CDR3, the DNA is TGCGCCAGCAGGCTCCCAGGTGGGGAGCAGTACTTC. Translating it yields CASRLPGGEQYF.

This CDR3 reads CSVEGYDVTQYF. CDR3 nucleotides: TGCAGCGTTGAGGGCTATGACGTGACCCAGTACTTC. The chain carries TRBV29-1 and TRBJ2-5; D unclear. The CDR3 spans 12 residues. The V gene's germline CDR1 is SQVTM and CDR2 ANQGSEA. Trimming removed 3 bases at V and 7 bases at J, with 12 bases between.

In this sample, this clonotype turned up a few times. The J gene is TRBJ1-2, the V gene TRBV9; possible D gene TRBD1, 6 bases. The length of the CDR3 is 15 residues. CDR1 and CDR2 (germline): SGDLS, YYNGEE. V lost 0 bases and J lost 4, with 13 bases in between. This CDR3 reads CASSVESGAGYGYTF. The CDR3 bases are TGTGCCAGCAGCGTAGAGTCGGGGGCCGGCTATGGCTACACCTTC.

The genes are TRBV4-1 and TRBJ2-1; the D gene is possibly TRBD2 (5 bases). This CDR3 comprises 14 residues. From germline, CDR1 is MGHRA and CDR2 YSYEKL. The V gene lost 5 bases and the J gene lost 6 bases, with 14 bases spanning the gap. CDR3 protein: CASSDPWGVNEQFF. CDR3 coding DNA: TGCGCCAGCAGCGACCCCTGGGGAGTCAATGAGCAGTTCTTC.

This sequence joins TRBV20-1 and TRBJ2-3; 9 positions match TRBD2. J gave up 2 bases and V 2 bases, and 8 bases lay outside the gene matches. The CDR3 is made up of 16 amino acids. The V gene's germline CDR1 is DFQATT and CDR2 SNEGSKA (reference sequence). Written as DNA, the CDR3 is TGCAGTGCTAGAAAAGTGGCGGGGGGGATCACAGATACGCAGTATTTT. Amino acid sequence: CSARKVAGGITDTQYF.

In this sample, this clonotype turned up a few times. This chain joins TRBV10-3 and TRBJ2-5, with D hard to call. TRBJ2-7 explains the end of the DNA better; the J call may be wrong. The CDR3 contains 11 residues. Germline V CDR1 and CDR2: ENHRY, SYGVKD. As DNA, the CDR3 is TGTGCCATCAGTGAGTGGAACGAGCAGTACTTC. Encoded protein: CAISEWNEQYF.

Details on this clonotype: A junction boundary mismatches the germline segment, possibly from a read error. V is TRBV7-6 and J is TRBJ2-5, with a tentative D call TRBD2 (6 bases). Germline assignment: CDR1 SGHVS and CDR2 FNYEAQ. The CDR3 has 16 amino acids. The chain's CDR3 is CASSFGSGSYQEIQYF. Here the CDR3 DNA reads TGTGCCAGCAGCTTCGGGAGCGGGTCCTACCAAGAGATCCAGTACTTC.

This clonotype was detected once. The DNA for the CDR3 is TGCAGTGCTGATCCAGGGGAAAGCTCCTACAATGAGCAGTTCTTC. Translated: CSADPGESSYNEQFF. The chain carries TRBV20-1 and TRBJ2-1, with a possible D match to TRBD1 (6 bases). Trimming pared 5 bases from V and 0 bases from J, leaving 14 bases between. The CDR3 sequence is 15 residues long. In germline, CDR1 is DFQATT, CDR2 SNEGSKA (reference sequence).

The chain is built from TRBV20-1 and TRBJ2-1; 12 bases line up with TRBD2. CDR1 is DFQATT, CDR2 SNEGSKA, per germline (reference sequence). There are 15 residues in the CDR3. The V and J ends lost 2 bases and 4 bases, in that order; junction bases with no gene match: 3. CDR3 bases: TGCAGTGCTAGACCTACTAGCGGGGGGTACAATGAGCAGTTCTTC. Protein: CSARPTSGGYNEQFF.

This clonotype has more than one count but fewer than ten. This sequence joins TRBV12-3 or TRBV12-4 and TRBJ2-1; TRBD2 is a possible D gene (5 bases). Trimming shortened V by 6 bases and J by 0 bases, and 12 bases separated the two germline ends. The CDR3 is made up of 15 amino acids. CDR3 sequence: CASSLLAVSYNEQFF. In DNA form, the CDR3 reads TGTGCCAGCAGCCTCCTAGCTGTCTCCTACAATGAGCAGTTCTTC.

The sample holds a few counts of this clonotype. This chain connects TRBV4-1 to TRBJ2-5; D is unresolved. CDR1 and CDR2 from the germline V gene are MGHRA and YSYEKL. The ends were cut back, 1 base at V and 5 bases at J, with 8 bases in the middle. This CDR3 has 13 amino acids. The DNA for the CDR3 is TGCGCCAGCAGCCAAGTTCCGCGGGAGACCCAGTACTTC. As protein: CASSQVPRETQYF.